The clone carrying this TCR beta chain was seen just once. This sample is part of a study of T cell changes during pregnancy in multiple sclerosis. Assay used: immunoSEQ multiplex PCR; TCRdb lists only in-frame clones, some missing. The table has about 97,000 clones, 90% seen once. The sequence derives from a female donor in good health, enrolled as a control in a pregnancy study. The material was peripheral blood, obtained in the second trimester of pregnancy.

This chain's CDR3 is CASRASGTDTQYF. CDR3 coding DNA: TGTGCCAGCCGGGCTAGCGGCACAGATACGCAGTATTTT. The chain links TRBV2 to TRBJ2-3; perhaps TRBD2 as D (6 bases). The CDR3 loop spans 13 amino acids. The germline V gene encodes CDR1 SNHLY and CDR2 FYNNEI. The V end was cut by 8 bases, the J end by 1 base, with 10 bases between.